This T cell receptor beta chain was observed in a study of shared clonotypes between healthy human individuals. Study in general: Donor composition was a couple of women and three men, aged 18 to 49. General study results and limits: Among the subsets, naive ones generally showed larger estimated richness than memory ones.

Repertoires were generated with immunoSEQ multiplex PCR, while TCRdb's copy carries only in-frame clones and drops some. The repertoire holds about 2,500,000 clones, with 85% to 95% as singletons. The trim removed 5 bases at V and 3 bases at J, leaving 6 bases unmatched. Germline assignment: CDR1 GTSNPN and CDR2 SVGIG (reference sequence). This CDR3 comprises 13 residues. On this clone itself: No antigen is known for it.

The healthy adult donors were HIV-negative and reported no recent acute infections or vaccinations. Caucasian adults living in Nashville, Tennessee, provided all samples. V gene TRBV30 combines with J gene TRBJ2-7; 8 positions match TRBD1. This TCR was sampled from a man aged 18 to 29 in good health. The sequenced material came from naive CD4+ T cells sorted from blood. As to subset: CD45RA+ positively selected. The CDR3 nucleotides are TGTGCCTGGTCATCAGGGGGCCACTACGAGCAGTACTTC. Its translation is CAWSSGGHYEQYF.